This TCR beta chain was retrieved from a study of CD8 T cells in ankylosing spondylitis. Researchers built TCR beta libraries using quantitative 5'-RACE with molecular barcodes. TCRdb reanalysed the 5' RACE reads using MiXCR and keeps one entry per CDR3 protein. The sample has 390,000 or so distinct CDR3 sequences; approximately 20% are singletons. This clonotype was detected once. The antigen is unknown. V was cut by 0 bases and J by 1 base, with 9 bases left in between. This CDR3 has 16 residues. Germline V gene lookup returns CDR1 LGHNA and CDR2 YSLEER. The study, taken as a whole, reports: Disease-associated clonotypes exhibited CD8+ identity and were relatively infrequent in peripheral blood. Among TCR beta sequences, a motif of about 8 highly homologous variants appeared characteristic of ankylosing spondylitis blood. Reportedly, disease-linked clones are significantly enriched in ankylosing spondylitis patients' matched synovial fluid. Past studies reported some motif variants in reactive arthritis synovial fluid and blood.

The chain couples TRBV4-3 to TRBJ2-2; D unclear. Specimen: blood, either unsorted or a sorted T cell fraction (not recorded which). This clonotype was sampled from a male donor with ankylosing spondylitis. CDR3 loop: CASSQDYDWNTGELFF. CDR3 nucleotide sequence: TGCGCCAGCAGCCAAGATTACGACTGGAACACCGGGGAGCTGTTTTTT.